What follows is one T cell receptor beta chain and its context. The antigen remains undetermined. All of the isolated RNA was reverse transcribed, so expressed TCRB transcripts were sequenced. Data came from immunoSEQ multiplex PCR; TCRdb stores just in-frame clones and leaves some out. The sample lists about 280,000 clones, 15% occurring once. V lost 2 bases and J lost 8, with 22 bases in between. The CDR3 is 17 residues long. Germline V CDR1 and CDR2: KGHSH, LQKENI. CD45RO/CCR7/CD25/CD127/CD95/CD27 sorting isolated CD4+ naive, central memory, regulatory and stem cell-like memory cells. These data originate in a study of beta chain features in type 1 diabetes. Across the study: Patients were similar to healthy donors in age and gender (as well as in cell yields). Study-wide findings and caveats: Among patients with Type 1 diabetes, TCRB CDR3s were moderately but significantly shorter in every one of the four CD4+ subsets. Type 1 diabetes patients had VDJ junctions that carried fewer insertions and more deletions. Within the patient group, naive, central memory and Treg TCRB repertoires appeared more similar to each other than within healthy donors.

The chain has TRBV18 and TRBJ2-1, with D perhaps matching TRBD2 (7 bases). This clonotype originated in a man aged 18 to 29 with type 1 diabetes. Sequencing was done on a sample of naive CD4+ T cells from blood. DNA of the CDR3: TGTGCCAGCTCACCAATCCCCGTCTGGGGGGGCGGCGATGAGCAGTTCTTC. It is translated as CASSPIPVWGGGDEQFF.